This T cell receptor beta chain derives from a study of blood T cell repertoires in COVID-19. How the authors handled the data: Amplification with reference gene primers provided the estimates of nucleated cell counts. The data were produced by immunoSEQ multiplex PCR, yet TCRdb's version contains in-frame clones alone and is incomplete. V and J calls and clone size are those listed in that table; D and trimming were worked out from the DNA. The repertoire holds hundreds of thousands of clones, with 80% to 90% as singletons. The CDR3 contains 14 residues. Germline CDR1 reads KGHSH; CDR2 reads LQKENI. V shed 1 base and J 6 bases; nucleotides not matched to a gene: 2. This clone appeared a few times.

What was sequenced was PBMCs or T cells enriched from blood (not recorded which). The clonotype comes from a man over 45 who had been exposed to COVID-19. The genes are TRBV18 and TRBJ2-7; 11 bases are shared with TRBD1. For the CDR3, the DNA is TGTGCCAGCTCACCACAGGGACAGGGGGTCGAGCAGTACTTC. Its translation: CASSPQGQGVEQYF.